Listed below are T cell receptor beta chains from one sample, sequenced in a study of shared clonotypes between healthy human individuals. The method was immunoSEQ multiplex PCR; TCRdb's version includes in-frame clones alone and lacks a portion of them. The data contain roughly 700,000 clones, approximately 79% of them singletons. The sequenced sample was memory CD4+ T cells sorted from blood. The receptors derive from a woman in her 30s in good health. Each CDR3 is given with its conserved first and last residue. D genes are given only for firm matches. For some rows the clone size is stated as once, few or many, or as a class when expanded; others skip it.

.,TRBV5-1,TRBJ2-3,.,CASSPMGLTSDTQYF,TGCGCCAGCAGCCCCATGGGACTGACCTCCGATACGCAGTATTTT
.,TRBV28,TRBJ1-5,.,CASRPGIDGPQHF,TGTGCCAGCAGACCCGGCATCGATGGCCCCCAGCATTTT
.,TRBV11-1,TRBJ2-5,.,CASSLGPVGENIETQYF,TGTGCCAGCAGCCTAGGTCCGGTTGGGGAGAATATCGAGACCCAGTACTTC
many,TRBV18,TRBJ2-1,TRBD1,CASSRTGGNEQFF,TGTGCCAGCTCACGGACAGGGGGAAATGAGCAGTTCTTC
.,TRBV5-5,TRBJ2-7,TRBD1,CASSLPGTGGIKQYF,TGTGCCAGCAGCTTGCCCGGGACAGGGGGGATCAAGCAGTACTTC
.,TRBV6-6,TRBJ2-3,TRBD2,CASSYTGGRSTDTQYF,TGTGCCAGCAGTTACACGGGGGGAAGGAGCACAGATACGCAGTATTTT
.,TRBV2,TRBJ2-3,.,CASSEQGFWLDTQYF,TGTGCCAGCAGTGAGCAGGGGTTTTGGTTAGATACGCAGTATTTT
.,TRBV5-4,TRBJ1-6,.,CASSLDRVNSPLHF,TGTGCCAGCAGCTTGGACAGGGTTAATTCACCCCTCCACTTT
many,TRBV5-1,TRBJ1-1,TRBD1,CASSPGTGGTEAFF,TGCGCCAGCAGCCCAGGGACAGGGGGTACTGAAGCTTTCTTT
.,TRBV30,TRBJ1-5,TRBD1,CAWVTGADQPQHF,TGTGCCTGGGTCACAGGGGCCGATCAGCCCCAGCATTTT
.,TRBV27,TRBJ1-2,.,CASSLLGGRREYGYTF,TGTGCCAGCAGTTTATTAGGGGGGAGAAGAGAGTATGGCTACACCTTC
.,TRBV29-1,TRBJ1-2,.,CSVEMGGSHGYTF,TGCAGCGTTGAAATGGGGGGGTCCCATGGCTACACCTTC
.,TRBV7-2,TRBJ2-7,.,CASSLGSWNEQYF,TGTGCCAGCAGCTTAGGCTCGTGGAACGAGCAGTACTTC
.,TRBV18,TRBJ2-7,.,CASSPTVGTEQYF,TGTGCCAGCTCACCGACGGTTGGGACCGAGCAGTACTTC
.,TRBV4-2,TRBJ1-5,TRBD1,CASSQGDRDNQPQHF,TGTGCCAGCAGCCAAGGCGACAGGGACAATCAGCCCCAGCATTTT
.,TRBV30,TRBJ2-2,.,CAWSVVPPGSNTGELFF,TGTGCCTGGAGTGTGGTTCCCCCAGGGTCGAACACCGGGGAGCTGTTTTTT
.,TRBV6-6,TRBJ2-7,TRBD1,CASSSMTGTGRREQYF,TGTGCCAGCAGTTCTATGACCGGGACAGGGCGTCGCGAGCAGTACTTC
few,TRBV5-8,TRBJ1-5,TRBD1,CASSRVKGGGQPQHF,TGTGCCAGCAGTCGAGTCAAAGGGGGCGGACAGCCCCAGCATTTT
.,TRBV28,TRBJ1-3,.,CASSLDSRNTIYF,TGTGCCAGCAGTTTGGACAGCAGAAACACCATATATTTT
.,TRBV5-1,TRBJ1-2,TRBD1,CASSLGGQGGYGYTF,TGCGCCAGCAGCTTGGGTGGACAGGGAGGCTATGGCTACACCTTC
.,TRBV7-2,TRBJ2-7,.,CASSATGTVYEQYF,TGTGCCAGCAGCGCGACAGGGACTGTCTACGAGCAGTACTTC
many,TRBV7-2,TRBJ1-1,.,CASGGQRDTEAFF,TGTGCCAGCGGAGGGCAACGGGACACTGAAGCTTTCTTT
few,TRBV7-9,TRBJ1-2,.,CASSRATDGYTF,TGTGCCAGCAGCCGAGCGACAGATGGCTACACCTTC
.,TRBV19,TRBJ2-3,.,CASSTKTDTQYF,TGTGCCAGTAGTACCAAAACAGATACGCAGTATTTT
few,TRBV27,TRBJ2-7,TRBD2,CASSLRGGSSYEQYF,TGTGCCAGCAGTTTACGGGGCGGGAGCTCCTACGAGCAGTACTTC
.,TRBV2,TRBJ2-7,.,CASSDLGQGALEQYF,TGTGCCAGCAGTGATCTGGGGCAGGGAGCCCTCGAGCAGTACTTC
.,TRBV10-3,TRBJ1-1,.,CAISALGRDTEAFF,TGTGCCATCAGTGCTTTAGGCAGAGACACTGAAGCTTTCTTT
.,TRBV4-1,TRBJ2-1,TRBD2,CASSQEDGTSLNLGDNEQFF,TGCGCCAGCAGCCAGGAAGATGGGACTAGTCTAAATCTTGGGGACAATGAGCAGTTCTTC
once,TRBV5-1,TRBJ2-3,.,CASSLGEATDTQYF,TGCGCCAGCAGCTTGGGCGAGGCCACAGATACGCAGTATTTT
many,TRBV6-5,TRBJ2-1,TRBD1,CASSRQGEQFF,TGTGCCAGCAGCCGACAGGGTGAGCAGTTCTTC
.,TRBV27,TRBJ1-2,.,CASSPRPGHGYTF,TGTGCCAGCAGTCCACGCCCTGGGCATGGCTACACCTTC
.,TRBV7-2,TRBJ2-5,.,CASSLERLQETQYF,TGTGCCAGCAGCTTAGAGCGTTTACAAGAGACCCAGTACTTC
.,TRBV7-9,TRBJ1-2,.,CASSSAGSQANYGYTF,TGTGCCAGCAGTAGCGCGGGGAGCCAAGCTAACTATGGCTACACCTTC
.,TRBV5-5,TRBJ2-7,.,CASSLVGAGFSYEQYF,TGTGCCAGCAGCTTGGTTGGAGCTGGGTTCTCCTACGAGCAGTACTTC
.,TRBV9,TRBJ2-1,TRBD2,CASSVTLAGVYNEQFF,TGTGCCAGCAGCGTGACTCTAGCGGGAGTCTACAATGAGCAGTTCTTC
.,TRBV5-6,TRBJ1-1,TRBD1,CASSFSIGTADTEAFF,TGTGCCAGCAGCTTTAGTATCGGGACAGCTGATACTGAAGCTTTCTTT
.,TRBV6-1,TRBJ2-3,.,CASSETPPNTQYF,TGTGCCAGCAGTGAGACACCGCCAAATACGCAGTATTTT
few,TRBV7-2,TRBJ2-7,TRBD2,CASSWTSGNYEQYF,TGTGCCAGCAGCTGGACTAGCGGTAACTACGAGCAGTACTTC
.,TRBV10-3,TRBJ2-7,.,CAISESDRDYEQYF,TGTGCCATCAGTGAGTCGGATCGGGACTACGAGCAGTACTTC
.,TRBV27,TRBJ2-3,.,CASSLEGLGTQYF,TGTGCCAGCAGTCTGGAGGGCCTGGGTACGCAGTATTTT
many,TRBV28,TRBJ2-5,TRBD2,CASSLIGSGASGETQYF,TGTGCCAGCAGTTTAATCGGTAGCGGGGCCTCGGGAGAGACCCAGTACTTC
.,TRBV5-1,TRBJ2-7,.,CASSLDGSSYEQYF,TGCGCCAGCAGCTTGGACGGTAGCTCCTACGAGCAGTACTTC
.,TRBV7-9,TRBJ1-5,.,CASSLEFGVGNQPQHF,TGTGCCAGCAGCTTAGAATTCGGAGTAGGCAATCAGCCCCAGCATTTT
.,TRBV10-3,TRBJ2-3,TRBD2,CAISSNSGRNTDTQYF,TGTGCCATCAGTTCGAATAGCGGGAGGAATACAGATACGCAGTATTTT
.,TRBV19,TRBJ1-5,.,CASSNRISNQPQHF,TGTGCCAGTAGTAACAGGATTAGCAATCAGCCCCAGCATTTT
.,TRBV18,TRBJ1-4,.,CASSPGYWDHDSEKLFF,TGTGCCAGCTCACCAGGGTATTGGGACCACGACAGTGAAAAACTGTTTTTT
.,TRBV11-2,TRBJ2-2,.,CASSFWTAGELFF,TGTGCCAGCAGCTTTTGGACCGCCGGGGAGCTGTTTTTT
.,TRBV19,TRBJ2-7,.,CASSIGPGSTYEQYF,TGTGCCAGTAGTATCGGCCCTGGGTCGACTTACGAGCAGTACTTC
.,TRBV4-1,TRBJ2-5,TRBD2,CASSQFALAGGTPRETQYF,TGCGCCAGCAGCCAATTCGCTTTAGCGGGAGGGACCCCGCGGGAGACCCAGTACTTC
once,TRBV7-2,TRBJ1-1,.,CASSPRTVNTEAFF,TGTGCCAGCAGCCCGCGGACGGTGAACACTGAAGCTTTCTTT
.,TRBV6-1,TRBJ1-1,.,CASRQNAEAFF,TGTGCCAGCAGACAGAACGCTGAAGCTTTCTTT